Sequencing of this TCR beta chain was carried out in a study of cytomegalovirus exposure and HLA in healthy donors. General observations from the study: With further analysis later on, most CMV-associated TCR beta chains appeared HLA-restricted. It was confirmed in vitro that a few of the CMV-associated chains were specific for CMV antigens.

The V end was cut by 6 bases, the J end by 2 bases, with 10 bases between. The CDR3 runs to 13 residues. Germline CDR1 is LNHNV and CDR2 is YYDKDF (reference sequence). This clone was picked up a small number of times. The antigen is not known. The PCR was carried out with 60 Vbeta primers and 13 Jbeta primers. TCRdb's table, derived via immunoSEQ multiplex PCR, lists solely in-frame clones and lacks some. The sample includes around 140,000 clones, roughly 9.6% of them seen just once. The genes are TRBV15 and TRBJ2-5, with D maybe TRBD1 (5 bases). Sequenced: PBMCs. This TCR came from a woman between 35 and 50 years old in good health and CMV-seropositive. CDR3 nucleotide sequence: TGTGCCACCAGGACAGTGGGGCAAGAGACCCAGTACTTC. It is translated as CATRTVGQETQYF.